This T cell receptor (beta chain) was profiled in a study of CD8 T cell repertoires and HIV-1 epitope variants. Whole-study context: Control wells had CMV/EBV/flu peptides, negative Ebola AY9, or no peptide. A roughly ten-day culture received IL-2, IL-7 and IL-15 on days 3 and 7. An uncultured baseline aliquot held 1M T cells.

As regards this clone: Its specificity is not known.

Profiling relied on immunoSEQ multiplex PCR, and the TCRdb table lists in-frame clones only, not all of them. This table holds 4,000 to 5,500 clones, approximately 67% found once. The TCR was taken from a male donor with HIV. The sequenced sample consisted of cultured CD8+ T cells derived from PBMCs.

The CDR3 reads CASSFKDRDYEQYF. DNA for the CDR3: TGTGCCAGCAGTTTTAAGGACAGGGATTACGAGCAGTACTTC. The chain links TRBV28 to TRBJ2-7, with 8 bases that match TRBD1. The CDR3 has 14 amino acids. V shed 3 bases, J shed 4 bases, and the junction held 5 bases outside the gene matches. Germline CDR1 reads MDHEN; CDR2 reads SYDVKM.